The 15 T cell receptor beta chains reported below all come from one sample, sequenced in a study of human T cells and chemical hapten exposure. Time point reported: patch test 2, 6 weeks after DPC sensitization. Indicated treatment: therapeutic diphenylcyclopropenone sensitization with weekly scalp DPC. TCRdb passed the RACE reads through MiXCR, listing each CDR3 protein once. The data contain under 100,000 distinct CDR3 sequences, around 9.6% of them seen just once; the ten biggest clones take up 2% to 2.5%. The sample here was whole blood, taken in connection with sensitization to the hapten diphenylcyclopropenone (DPC). The receptors stem from a woman in her twenties or thirties with alopecia areata. Some clones in this sample may be carry-over from other donors' samples.

This clonotype was seen at least ten times. The V call is TRBV12-3 or TRBV12-4, the J call TRBJ2-3; D is unresolved. The CDR3 sequence is 14 residues long. Deletions cut 6 bases from V and 0 bases from J, with 10 bases between. For the CDR3, the DNA is TGTGCCAGCAGACATTCAGGTAGCACAGATACGCAGTATTTT. Translating it yields CASRHSGSTDTQYF.

This clonotype was seen at least ten times. The chain is built from TRBV4-1 and TRBJ1-1; D perhaps matches TRBD1 (6 bases). V lost 1 base, J lost 3 bases, and 12 bases lay in between. The CDR3 runs to 15 residues. CDR1 is MGHRA and CDR2 is YSYEKL in the germline V gene. This CDR3 is CASSQVYRADTEAFF. In DNA form, the CDR3 reads TGCGCCAGCAGCCAAGTATACAGGGCGGACACTGAAGCTTTCTTT.

In this sample, this clonotype turned up many times. J is TRBJ2-3 and V is TRBV7-2, with 8 bases aligning to TRBD1. With 1 base clipped from V and 5 bases from J, the junction kept 8 bases outside the gene matches. Germline V gene sequence: CDR1 SGHTA, CDR2 FQGNSA. This CDR3 is 16 amino acids long. The CDR3 loop reads CASSLVVGQGVDTQYF. CDR3 sequence (DNA): TGTGCCAGCAGCTTAGTAGTAGGACAGGGAGTAGATACGCAGTATTTT.

This clonotype showed up many times. This chain links TRBV11-2 with TRBJ2-2; D gene uncertain. CDR1 is SGHAT and CDR2 is FQNNGV in the germline V gene. Trimming took off 0 bases at V and 6 bases at J, with 5 bases between the two ends. CDR3 length: 13 amino acids. CDR3 nucleotides: TGTGCCAGCAGCTTAGAAAGGGCCGGGGAGCTGTTTTTT. Its protein product is CASSLERAGELFF. The full variable domain, its missing parts supplied by reference TRBV11-2 and TRBJ2-2, is EAGVAQSPRYKIIEKRQSVAFWCNPISGHATLYWYQQILGQGPKLLIQFQNNGVVDDSQLPKDRFSAERLKGVDSTLKIQPAKLEDSAVYLCASSLERAGELFFGEGSRLTVL.

At least ten counts were recorded for this clonotype. The chain combines TRBV7-2 with TRBJ2-1, with no clear D. The CDR3 spans 13 residues. V gave up 1 base and J gave up 8 bases, with 9 bases separating them. Germline CDR1 SGHTA, CDR2 FQGNSA. CDR3 DNA: TGTGCCAGCAGCTTAGATCTCCCCTATGAGCAGTTCTTC. Translated, it gives CASSLDLPYEQFF.

This clonotype was recorded many times. CDR3 sequence reads: CASSQEGSFGGLDDNEQFF. The CDR3 DNA is TGCGCCAGCAGCCAAGAAGGGAGTTTTGGGGGCCTGGACGACAATGAGCAGTTCTTC. The chain employs TRBV4-3 and TRBJ2-1, with TRBD1 as a possible D gene (6 bases). The CDR3 length is 19 residues. The V gene's germline CDR1 is LGHNA and CDR2 YSLEER. Trimming stripped 0 bases from V and 5 bases from J, with 23 bases between.

This chain connects TRBV2 to TRBJ2-4; D unresolved. The CDR3 has 16 residues. CDR1 SNHLY and CDR2 FYNNEI come from the germline V gene. Trimming left V 2 bases short and J 0 bases short, with 11 bases between. Here the CDR3 reads CASSESRSLAKNIQYF. In DNA form, the CDR3 reads TGTGCCAGCAGTGAATCCAGATCCTTAGCCAAAAACATTCAGTACTTC.

This clonotype was counted at least ten times. This sequence joins TRBV3-1 and TRBJ2-2, with TRBD2 matching over 8 bases. The trim removed 7 bases at V and 5 bases at J, leaving 12 bases unmatched. Germline V gives CDR1 LGHDT, CDR2 YNNKEL (reference sequence). The CDR3 has 16 residues. The CDR3 region is CASNSGSGSGTGELFF. The CDR3 coding sequence is TGTGCCAGCAATTCCGGGAGCGGGAGTGGAACCGGGGAGCTGTTTTTT.

This clonotype was observed at least ten times. This chain joins TRBV4-3 and TRBJ2-4; 7 bases line up with TRBD2. With 0 bases clipped from V and 9 bases from J, the junction kept 5 bases outside the gene matches. Germline lookup yields CDR1 LGHNA and CDR2 YSLEER. CDR3 length equals 14 residues. The CDR3 region is CASSQDLAGAIQYF. In DNA, the CDR3 is TGCGCCAGCAGCCAAGATCTTGCGGGAGCCATTCAGTACTTC.

As concerns this clonotype: A read error is possible here, since a much larger clone lies one base away. The CDR3 ends on some other residue instead of the conserved phenylalanine or tryptophan, so this is likely a read error. The genes are TRBV3-1 and TRBJ1-1, with D uncertain. Deletions cut 0 bases from V and 6 bases from J, with 11 bases between. Germline-derived CDR1 and CDR2 are LGHDT and YNNKEL (reference sequence). The CDR3 length is 14 residues. The DNA of the CDR3 is TGTGCCAGCAGCCAAGATTCAGCGAGCGCTGAAGCTTTCATT. The encoded protein is CASSQDSASAEAFI.

This clonotype was observed many times. This chain joins TRBV7-9 and TRBJ2-1, with 11 nucleotides matching TRBD2. Germline CDR1 SEHNR, CDR2 FQNEAQ (reference sequence). The CDR3 covers 17 residues. V lost 3 bases and J lost 7; bases outside the gene matches: 11. CDR3 region: CASSLETSGAIRNEQFF. Here the CDR3 DNA reads TGTGCCAGCAGCTTGGAGACTAGCGGGGCTATTCGGAATGAGCAGTTCTTC.

This clonotype was counted ten times or more. This sequence joins TRBV6-6 and TRBJ1-5, with 9 bases fitting TRBD1. From germline, CDR1 is MNHNY and CDR2 SVGAGI (reference sequence). The junction had 7 bases not matched to a gene; V was cut back by 5 bases and J by 2 bases. CDR3 length: 16 residues. The CDR3 is CASSHGTGSGNQPQHF. The CDR3 DNA reads TGTGCCAGCAGTCACGGGACAGGGTCAGGCAATCAGCCCCAGCATTTT.

CDR3 amino acids: CSVKQETQYF. The CDR3 nucleotides read TGCAGCGTTAAGCAAGAGACCCAGTACTTC. The genes are TRBV29-1 and TRBJ2-5; D not certain. This CDR3 is 10 amino acids long. Germline CDR1 reads SQVTM; CDR2 reads ANQGSEA. V lost 5 bases and J lost 2, with 3 bases in between.

This clonotype was counted many times. The rearrangement joins TRBV7-6 to TRBJ2-5; D might be TRBD1 (5 bases). Germline values: CDR1 SGHVS, CDR2 FNYEAQ. The CDR3 has 14 amino acids. V gave up 8 bases and J gave up 2 bases, with 15 bases separating them. The CDR3 DNA reads as TGTGCCAGCTCTTCTACAGGACCACAAGAGACCCAGTACTTC. This translates into CASSSTGPQETQYF. Filled out from reference TRBV7-6 and TRBJ2-5, the complete variable domain reads GAGVSQSPRYKVTKRGQDVALRCDPISGHVSLYWYRQALGQGPEFLTYFNYEAQQDKSGLPNDRFSAERPEGSISTLTIQRTEQRDSAMYRCASSSTGPQETQYFGPGTRLLVL.

This clonotype was detected many times. This chain joins TRBV18 and TRBJ1-1; possible D gene TRBD1, 6 bases. From germline, CDR1 is KGHSH and CDR2 LQKENI. The CDR3 runs to 16 residues. The V and J ends lost 5 bases and 0 bases respectively, with 16 bases between them. The CDR3 protein is CASSSLGGGLNTEAFF. The CDR3 DNA reads TGTGCCAGCTCATCGTTGGGCGGGGGCTTGAACACTGAAGCTTTCTTT.